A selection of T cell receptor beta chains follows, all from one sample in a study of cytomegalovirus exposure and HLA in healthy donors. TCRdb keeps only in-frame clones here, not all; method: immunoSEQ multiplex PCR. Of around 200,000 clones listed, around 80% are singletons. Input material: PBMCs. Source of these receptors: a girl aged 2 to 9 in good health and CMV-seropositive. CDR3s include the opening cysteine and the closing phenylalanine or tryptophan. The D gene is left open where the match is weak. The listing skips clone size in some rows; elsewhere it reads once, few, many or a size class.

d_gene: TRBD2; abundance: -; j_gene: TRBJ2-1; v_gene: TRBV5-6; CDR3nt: TGTGCCAGCGGGGCGGCGGCTAGCGGCTCCTACAATGAGCAGTTCTTC; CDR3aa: CASGAAASGSYNEQFF
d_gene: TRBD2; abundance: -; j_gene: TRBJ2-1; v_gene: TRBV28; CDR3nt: TGTGCCAGCAGTTTCGGGCTAGCGGGAGCCGATGAGCAGTTCTTC; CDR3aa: CASSFGLAGADEQFF
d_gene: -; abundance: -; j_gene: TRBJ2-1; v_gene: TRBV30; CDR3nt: TGTGCCTGGAGACGACTAGGAGGAAATGAGCAGTTCTTC; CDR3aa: CAWRRLGGNEQFF
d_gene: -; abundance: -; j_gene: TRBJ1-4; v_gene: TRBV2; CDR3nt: TGTGCCAGCAGTGAAGGGGGAGGGGCTATTAATGAAAAACTGTTTTTT; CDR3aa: CASSEGGGAINEKLFF
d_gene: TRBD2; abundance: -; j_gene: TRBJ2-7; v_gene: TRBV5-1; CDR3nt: TGCGCCAGCAGCTCGATAGGGACTATGGTCGCTACGGAGCAGTACTTC; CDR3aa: CASSSIGTMVATEQYF
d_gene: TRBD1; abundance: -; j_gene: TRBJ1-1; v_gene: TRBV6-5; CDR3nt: TGTGCCAGTGGGACAGGGGTTAACACTGAAGCTTTCTTT; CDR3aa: CASGTGVNTEAFF
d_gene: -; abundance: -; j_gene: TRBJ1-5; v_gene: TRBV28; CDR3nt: TGTGCCAGCAGCCGGACAGTATCGAGCAATCAGCCCCAGCATTTT; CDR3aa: CASSRTVSSNQPQHF
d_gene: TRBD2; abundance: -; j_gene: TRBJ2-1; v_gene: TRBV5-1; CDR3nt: TGCGCCAGCAGCTTCCGGATCAGCGGGGGACGGGACAATGAGCAGTTCTTC; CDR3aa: CASSFRISGGRDNEQFF
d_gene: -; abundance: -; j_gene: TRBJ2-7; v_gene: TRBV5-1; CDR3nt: TGCGCCAGCGGAAAACAGGGATTGGGCTACGAGCAGTACTTC; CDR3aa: CASGKQGLGYEQYF
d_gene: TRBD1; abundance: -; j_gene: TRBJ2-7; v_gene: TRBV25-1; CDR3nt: TGTGCCAGCTCACCGGGACAGGGGGCGCGCGGCCCCTACTACGAGCAGTACTTC; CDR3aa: CASSPGQGARGPYYEQYF
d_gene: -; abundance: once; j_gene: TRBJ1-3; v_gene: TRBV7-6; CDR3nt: TGTGCCAGCAGCCCCTCGGGGATTTACTCTGGAAACACCATATATTTT; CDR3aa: CASSPSGIYSGNTIYF
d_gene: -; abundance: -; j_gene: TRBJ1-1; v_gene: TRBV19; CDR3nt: TGTGCCAGTAGTATTACCTGGACAGAAGCTTTCTTT; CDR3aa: CASSITWTEAFF
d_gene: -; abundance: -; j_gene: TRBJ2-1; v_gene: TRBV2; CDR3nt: TGTGCCAGCAGTGACGCGTTTAACTCCTACAATGAGCAGTTCTTC; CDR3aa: CASSDAFNSYNEQFF